This T cell receptor (beta chain) was identified in a study of a mutant IDH1 vaccine in newly diagnosed glioma. Study-wide context: Vaccine dosing followed radiotherapy by 4-6 weeks, or accompanied temozolomide cycles. Beforehand, treatment had been radiotherapy, temozolomide, or both; the majority received both.

Assay used: immunoSEQ multiplex PCR; TCRdb lists only in-frame clones, some missing. The data show 30,000 to 40,000 clones, 80% to 85% seen once. Noted time point: week 35, safety follow-up. The content of each vaccine dose was 300 ug of mutant IDH1 20-mer peptide, and topical imiquimod accompanied it. Across weeks 1, 3, 5, 7, 11, 15, 19 and 23, patients received a vaccination each time, eight in all. Astrocytomas found in donors were new, WHO grade 3 or 4, IDH1-mutant and ATRX-lost. About this clone: Its antigen is unknown.

The material sequenced was PBMCs, taken from a glioma patient whose treatment included an IDH1 peptide vaccine. This clonotype was sampled from a woman between 18 and 29 years old with glioma.

The CDR3 DNA sequence: TGTGCCAGCAGCTTGCGGCAGGGGGCTTCGCGAACAGATACGCAGTATTTT. As protein: CASSLRQGASRTDTQYF. This chain joins TRBV5-5 and TRBJ2-3, with 8 bases that match TRBD1. Germline V gives CDR1 SGHKS, CDR2 YYEKEE (reference sequence). V lost 1 base and J lost 3; bases outside the gene matches: 10. This CDR3 spans 17 amino acids.